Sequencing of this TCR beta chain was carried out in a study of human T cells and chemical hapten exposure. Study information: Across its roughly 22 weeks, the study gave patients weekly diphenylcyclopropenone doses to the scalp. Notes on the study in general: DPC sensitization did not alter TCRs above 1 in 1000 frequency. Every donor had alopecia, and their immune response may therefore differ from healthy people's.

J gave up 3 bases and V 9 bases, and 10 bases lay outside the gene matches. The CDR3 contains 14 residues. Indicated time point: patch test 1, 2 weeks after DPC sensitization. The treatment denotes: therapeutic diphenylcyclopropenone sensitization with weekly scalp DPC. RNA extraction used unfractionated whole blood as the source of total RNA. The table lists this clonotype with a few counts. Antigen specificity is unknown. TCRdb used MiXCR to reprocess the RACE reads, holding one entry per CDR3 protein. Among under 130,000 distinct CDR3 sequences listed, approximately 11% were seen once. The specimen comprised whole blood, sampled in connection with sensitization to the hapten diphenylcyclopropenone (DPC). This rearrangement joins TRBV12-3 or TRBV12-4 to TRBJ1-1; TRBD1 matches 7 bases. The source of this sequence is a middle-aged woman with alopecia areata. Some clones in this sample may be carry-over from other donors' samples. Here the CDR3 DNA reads TGTGCCAGTATTCCCGGGACAGAGGACACTGAAGCTTTCTTT. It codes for CASIPGTEDTEAFF.